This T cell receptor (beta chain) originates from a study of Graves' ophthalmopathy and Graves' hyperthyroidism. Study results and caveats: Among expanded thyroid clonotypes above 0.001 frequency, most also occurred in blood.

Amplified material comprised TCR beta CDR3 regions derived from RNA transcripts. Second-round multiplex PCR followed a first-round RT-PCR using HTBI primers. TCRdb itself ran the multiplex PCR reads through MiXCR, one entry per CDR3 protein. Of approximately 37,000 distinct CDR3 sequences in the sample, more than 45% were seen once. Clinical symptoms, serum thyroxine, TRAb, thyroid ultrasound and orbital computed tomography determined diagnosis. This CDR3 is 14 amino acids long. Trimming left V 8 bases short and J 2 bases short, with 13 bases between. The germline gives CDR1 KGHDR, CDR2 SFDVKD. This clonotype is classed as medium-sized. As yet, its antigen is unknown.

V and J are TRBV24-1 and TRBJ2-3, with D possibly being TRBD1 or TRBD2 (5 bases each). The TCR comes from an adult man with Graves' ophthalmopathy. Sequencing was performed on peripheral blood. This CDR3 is CATTWDGLTDTQYF. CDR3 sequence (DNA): TGTGCCACCACCTGGGACGGACTCACAGATACGCAGTATTTT.